This TCR beta chain was captured by sequencing in a study of PD-L1 blockade in urothelial cancer. For the study at large: Patients commenced atezolizumab in the mid-2010s, and it was given at 1,200 mg intravenously every 3 weeks. After treatment start, blood was analyzed at 3 weeks (second dose) and at 6 weeks.

This clone came up once. Every PCR was spiked with synthetic TCR analog templates. The protocol was immunoSEQ multiplex PCR, while the TCRdb copy is restricted to in-frame clones and leaves out a portion. This table has 25,000 to 30,000 clones, more than 85% appearing once. The CDR3 has 15 residues. J lost 0 bases, V lost 5 bases, and 3 bases had no gene match. Germline CDR1 reads KGHSH; CDR2 reads LQKENI. V is TRBV18 and J is TRBJ1-4; 7 bases are a match to TRBD1. The material sequenced was PBMCs, taken around atezolizumab (anti-PD-L1) treatment. This clonotype was sampled from a man in his forties or fifties with urothelial cancer. The DNA of the CDR3 is TGTGCCAGCTCATCGGACAGGACAACTAATGAAAAACTGTTTTTT. It specifies CASSSDRTTNEKLFF.